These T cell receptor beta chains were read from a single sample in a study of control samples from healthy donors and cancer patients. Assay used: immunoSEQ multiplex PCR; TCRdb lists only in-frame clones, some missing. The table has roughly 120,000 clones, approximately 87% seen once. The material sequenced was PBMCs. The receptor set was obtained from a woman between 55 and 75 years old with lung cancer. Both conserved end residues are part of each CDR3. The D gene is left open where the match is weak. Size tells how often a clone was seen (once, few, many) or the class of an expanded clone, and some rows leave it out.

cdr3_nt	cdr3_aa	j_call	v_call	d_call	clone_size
TGTGCCTGGAGTGTCAAGGATTTTGAAAAACTGTTTTTT	CAWSVKDFEKLFF	TRBJ1-4	TRBV30	NA	NA
TGTGCCAGCAGTTTATTACAGTATAATTCACCCCTCCACTTT	CASSLLQYNSPLHF	TRBJ1-6	TRBV28	NA	NA
TGTGCCAGCGACTTCCGGCAGGGAGGCTATGGCTACACCTTC	CASDFRQGGYGYTF	TRBJ1-2	TRBV6-5	NA	few
TGCGCCAGCAGCTTGGTGGCAGGGGGCGTGGATGGCTACACCTTC	CASSLVAGGVDGYTF	TRBJ1-2	TRBV5-1	TRBD1	NA
TGTGCCATCACGACTAGCGGAAAAACCGGGGAGCTGTTTTTT	CAITTSGKTGELFF	TRBJ2-2	TRBV10-3	TRBD2	NA
TGTGCCAGCAGCTTAGATCGGGGAGCGAACACTGAAGCTTTCTTT	CASSLDRGANTEAFF	TRBJ1-1	TRBV11-3	NA	NA
TGTGCCAGCAGCTTCGGGGAGGTCCAATACTCAGTCTCTGGGGCCAACGTCCTGACTTTC	CASSFGEVQYSVSGANVLTF	TRBJ2-6	TRBV11-3	NA	NA
TGTGCCAGCAGTGAGCGAGGGCCCAATTCACCCCTCCACTTT	CASSERGPNSPLHF	TRBJ1-6	TRBV2	NA	once
TGTGCCAGCAGTGTTCCGGGACAGGCCTACGAGCAGTACTTC	CASSVPGQAYEQYF	TRBJ2-7	TRBV28	TRBD1	NA
TGCAGTGCTAGTCTGCCAACCTCGCGGGAGCAGTACTTC	CSASLPTSREQYF	TRBJ2-7	TRBV20-1	NA	NA
TGCGCCAGCAGCCAAGGGAGCGCGGGAGAGACCCAGTACTTC	CASSQGSAGETQYF	TRBJ2-5	TRBV4-1	NA	NA
TGTGCCAGCAGTGAAGCTTCAGCAACTAATGAAAAACTGTTTTTT	CASSEASATNEKLFF	TRBJ1-4	TRBV6-1	NA	once
TGTGCCAGCAGGGGGACTAGCGGAAGCACAGATACGCAGTATTTT	CASRGTSGSTDTQYF	TRBJ2-3	TRBV28	TRBD2	NA
TGCGCCAGCAGCTTTTCGGGGGGAGCTGAAAAACTGTTTTTT	CASSFSGGAEKLFF	TRBJ1-4	TRBV5-1	NA	few